The present T cell receptor (beta chain) was sequenced within a study of blood T cell repertoires in COVID-19. The wider study: The analysed material was cDNA or gDNA that came from T cells, B-cell-depleted T cells, or PBMCs.

Germline CDR1 and CDR2: SGHAT and FQNNGV. CDR3 size: 16 residues. The V segment lost 3 bases and the J segment 5 bases; nucleotides outside the gene matches: 11. Original processing notes: Amplification of reference gene primers was used by the study to estimate nucleated cell counts. Sequencing was performed with immunoSEQ multiplex PCR; in TCRdb, only in-frame clones are kept and a portion is missing. Clone size and the V and J calls come from that table; the DNA yielded D and trimming. The table shows a few hundred thousand clones, with roughly 80% occurring only once. The cohort comprised adults aged about 18 to 100 years residing in 24 US areas.

Sequenced: PBMCs or T cells enriched from blood (not recorded which). The clonotype was recovered from a man aged 40-49 years who had been exposed to COVID-19. The chain joins TRBV11-2 to TRBJ2-5; 8 nucleotides match TRBD1. DNA for the CDR3: TGTGCCAGCAGCTTTCTTCAACAGGGGGTAGAGGAGACCCAGTACTTC. It specifies CASSFLQQGVEETQYF.